This TCR beta chain came from a study of siplizumab effects on memory and regulatory T cells. Whole-study results and caveats: Naive T cells were seen as more diverse than memory cells and as major alloresponse contributors.

TCR templates, roughly 96,000 per sample, were assayed. Method: immunoSEQ multiplex PCR; TCRdb's copy keeps in-frame clones and lacks some. In the table there are 100,000 to 120,000 clones, roughly 92% of which are singletons. The V gene's germline CDR1 is SGHTA and CDR2 FQGNSA. This CDR3 has 15 amino acids. Trimming cost V 6 bases and J 2 bases, with 14 bases left between them. As for this clone: Its matching antigen is unknown.

The chain couples TRBV7-2 to TRBJ2-1; no clear D. The TCR was taken from a human donor in good health. The specimen was CD4+ T cells sorted from blood. In DNA form, the CDR3 reads TGTGCCAGCAGAGCCGGGCAGGAGCCCTACAATGAGCAGTTCTTC. It encodes CASRAGQEPYNEQFF.